One and the same sample provided the 18 T cell receptor beta chains below, sequenced in a study of blood T cell repertoires in COVID-19. The method was immunoSEQ multiplex PCR; TCRdb's version includes in-frame clones alone and lacks a portion of them. Of approximately 40,000 clones listed, 91% are singletons. The material sequenced was peripheral blood. These receptors were taken from a woman older than 75 with acute or convalescent COVID-19.

CDR3 nucleotides: TGTGCCAGCAGCTCCAGGGTTCAAGAGACCCAGTACTTC. It translates to CASSSRVQETQYF. The rearrangement joins TRBV11-2 to TRBJ2-5, with D perhaps TRBD1 (5 bases). Trimming removed 4 bases from V and 2 bases from J, with 8 bases in between. Germline V gene sequence: CDR1 SGHAT, CDR2 FQNNGV. The CDR3 contains 13 residues.

The CDR3 loop reads CASSVAPRLTGSLHF. Here the CDR3 DNA reads TGTGCCAGCAGCGTAGCCCCGAGACTGACAGGTTCCCTCCACTTT. This sequence joins TRBV9 and TRBJ1-6, with D possibly TRBD1 on 6 matching bases. The germline V gene encodes CDR1 SGDLS and CDR2 YYNGEE. This CDR3 contains 15 residues. Deletions cut 0 bases from V and 14 bases from J, with 18 bases between.

The chain employs TRBV30 and TRBJ2-1, with a possible D match to TRBD2 (7 bases). Trimming shortened V by 2 bases and J by 9 bases, and 17 bases separated the two germline ends. Germline V lookup: CDR1 GTSNPN, CDR2 SVGIG (reference sequence). The CDR3 runs to 14 residues. CDR3 region: CAWSLGGAGGEQFF. The CDR3, as DNA: TGTGCCTGGAGTCTAGGGGGGGCCGGTGGTGAGCAGTTCTTC.

The V gene is TRBV6-5, the J gene TRBJ1-5, with D maybe TRBD1 (6 bases). Trimming cost V 6 bases and J 4 bases, with 13 bases left between them. The CDR3 length is 14 residues. Germline CDR1 and CDR2: MNHEY and SVGAGI. The CDR3 here is CASRPGTRNQPQHF. CDR3 in DNA: TGTGCCAGCAGGCCCGGGACAAGAAATCAGCCCCAGCATTTT.

The V and J genes are TRBV27 and TRBJ2-4; tentatively, D is TRBD1 (6 bases). The CDR3 extends over 15 amino acids. The germline gives CDR1 MNHEY, CDR2 SMNVEV (reference sequence). V was shortened by 6 bases and J by 0 bases, with 12 bases between the two germline ends. The CDR3 nucleotides read TGTGCCAGCAGCCTTAAGGGGGTAGCCAAAAACATTCAGTACTTC. As protein: CASSLKGVAKNIQYF.

The V gene is TRBV5-1, the J gene TRBJ1-1; possibly TRBD1 for D (5 bases). CDR3 size: 14 residues. The V end lost 4 bases, the J end lost 1 base, and 11 bases lay between the germline ends. CDR1 and CDR2 (germline): SGHRS, YFSETQ. CDR3 sequence: CASSPDRGNTEAFF. The CDR3 DNA reads as TGCGCCAGCAGCCCCGATAGGGGGAACACTGAAGCTTTCTTT.

The chain carries TRBV19 and TRBJ1-4, with 10 nucleotides matching TRBD1. The CDR3 totals 15 residues. V gave up 5 bases and J gave up 7 bases; unmatched junction bases: 7. The germline gives CDR1 LNHDA, CDR2 SQIVND (reference sequence). CDR3 loop: CASSPRTGGREKLFF. The CDR3 DNA reads TGTGCCAGTAGTCCACGGACAGGGGGTCGTGAAAAACTGTTTTTT.

The genes are TRBV6-6 and TRBJ1-2; 7 bases line up with TRBD1. The CDR3 consists of 14 residues. The ends lost 7 bases at V and 4 bases at J; junction bases unmatched: 9. Per germline, CDR1 MNHNY and CDR2 SVGAGI (reference sequence). Written as DNA, the CDR3 is TGTGCCAGCACTCAACAGGGGAAGGGCTATGGCTACACCTTC. This sequence encodes CASTQQGKGYGYTF.

The chain combines TRBV4-1 with TRBJ2-5, with D tentatively TRBD1 (6 bases). This CDR3 region has 16 residues. Trimming shortened V by 4 bases and J by 2 bases, and 17 bases separated the two germline ends. The V gene's germline CDR1 is MGHRA and CDR2 YSYEKL. In DNA form, the CDR3 reads TGCGCCAGCAGCCCGTCGCAGGGGATTAGTCAAGAGACCCAGTACTTC. Residues: CASSPSQGISQETQYF.

The gene calls are TRBV5-5 and TRBJ2-2; weak D call: TRBD2 (5 bases). Trimming removed 3 bases from V and 7 bases from J, with 16 bases in between. CDR3 size: 15 residues. CDR1 SGHKS and CDR2 YYEKEE come from the germline V gene (reference sequence). In nucleotides, the CDR3 is TGTGCCAGCAGCTCTGGAGTACTAGTGCACGGGGAGCTGTTTTTT. It is translated as CASSSGVLVHGELFF.

The gene calls are TRBV5-4 and TRBJ1-2, with D possibly being TRBD1 (5 bases). This CDR3 spans 12 amino acids. Germline assignment: CDR1 SGHNT and CDR2 YYREEE (reference sequence). V was pared by 4 bases and J by 10 bases, with 14 bases between. The CDR3, as DNA: TGTGCCAGCAGCCACCCAGGGTCCCACTACACCTTC. Its translation is CASSHPGSHYTF.

This chain connects TRBV7-3 to TRBJ1-1, with TRBD1 matching over 8 bases. Unmatched junction bases numbered 9, after V lost 5 bases and J lost 1 base. Germline V gene sequence: CDR1 SGHTA, CDR2 FQGTGA. This CDR3 is built from 16 residues. This chain's CDR3 is CASSRGTGYENTEAFF. For the CDR3, the DNA is TGTGCCAGCAGCCGGGGGACAGGCTATGAGAACACTGAAGCTTTCTTT.

By share, this clone ranks as medium-sized. V gene TRBV6-2 or TRBV6-3 combines with J gene TRBJ1-5; 9 nucleotides align to TRBD1. CDR1 and CDR2 from the germline V gene are MNHEY and SVGEGT. The CDR3 consists of 15 residues. V dropped 5 bases and J dropped 2; count of bases not matched to a gene: 4. The CDR3 bases are TGTGCCAGCAGTACAGGGGGCTGGGGCAATCAGCCCCAGCATTTT. As protein: CASSTGGWGNQPQHF.

The chain uses TRBV7-3 and TRBJ2-1; TRBD1 aligns across 9 bases. Germline V gene lookup returns CDR1 SGHTA and CDR2 FQGTGA. The CDR3 covers 15 residues. V lost 1 base and J lost 10; bases outside the gene matches: 8. In DNA form, the CDR3 reads TGTGCCAGCAGCTTAATAGGGACAGGGATGCGAGAGCAGTTCTTC. Amino acids: CASSLIGTGMREQFF.

For this clone: The sample carries other DNA sequences with the same CDR3. V and J are TRBV6-5 and TRBJ1-2; 9 bases align to TRBD1. This CDR3 has 13 amino acids. V lost 6 bases, J lost 7 bases, and 6 bases stayed unmatched. Germline V CDR1 and CDR2: MNHEY, SVGAGI. The CDR3 region has the DNA TGTGCCAGCAGACAACAGGGGGCTGGTGGCTACACCTTC. It encodes CASRQQGAGGYTF.

In DNA, the CDR3 is TGTGCCAGCAGCAATACCGGGACAGGGGGTGAAAAACTGTTTTTT. This codes for CASSNTGTGGEKLFF. The chain employs TRBV21-1 and TRBJ1-4; the table's TRBD1 call for D was not verified on the DNA. TRBV21-1 is a pseudogene locus. CDR3 length: 15 amino acids.

The V gene is TRBV25-1, the J gene TRBJ1-4; D perhaps matches TRBD1 (5 bases). The germline V and J ends were trimmed by 2 bases and 6 bases, with 7 bases remaining between them. The CDR3 is 13 amino acids. Germline loops: CDR1 MGHDK, CDR2 SYGVNS. CDR3 region: CASSEPGDEKLFF. CDR3 in DNA: TGTGCCAGCAGTGAACCGGGGGATGAAAAACTGTTTTTT.

This chain uses TRBV19 with TRBJ2-7, with 8 bases aligning to TRBD1. Germline V gene data show CDR1 as LNHDA and CDR2 as SQIVND (reference sequence). There are 15 residues in the CDR3. The V gene end was trimmed by 5 bases and the J gene end by 5 bases; junction bases not matched to a gene: 11. In nucleotides, the CDR3 is TGTGCCAGTAGTGTTTCGACAGGGGTTTGGAACGAGCAGTACTTC. Its protein is CASSVSTGVWNEQYF. The full variable domain, its missing parts supplied by reference TRBV19 and TRBJ2-7, is DGGITQSPKYLFRKEGQNVTLSCEQNLNHDAMYWYRQDPGQGLRLIYYSQIVNDFQKGDIAEGYSVSREKKESFPLTVTSAQKNPTAFYLCASSVSTGVWNEQYFGPGTRLTVT.